The clone carrying this TCR beta chain occurred once. TCRdb keeps only in-frame clones here, not all; method: immunoSEQ multiplex PCR. The data hold under 45,000 clones, with more than 75% observed a single time. The V end lost 7 bases, the J end lost 0 bases, and 12 bases lay between the germline ends. The CDR3 has 14 amino acids. CDR1 and CDR2 from the germline V gene are SGHTA and FQGNSA. The data were obtained in a study of blood T cell repertoires in COVID-19. Looking at the study overall: Sources were T cells, B-cell-depleted T cells, or PBMCs; the material itself was cDNA or gDNA.

The origin of this receptor is an elderly man with active COVID-19. The chain recombines TRBV7-2 with TRBJ1-1, with D possibly TRBD1 on 5 matching bases. Sequences were obtained from peripheral blood. The CDR3 is CASTLGPMNTEAFF. In DNA form, the CDR3 reads TGTGCCAGCACCCTGGGGCCGATGAACACTGAAGCTTTCTTT.